This TCR beta chain is from a study of human T cells and chemical hapten exposure. Whole-study results and caveats: DPC sensitization did not alter TCRs above 1 in 1000 frequency.

The junction had 4 bases not matched to a gene; V was cut back by 3 bases and J by 1 base. Germline CDR1 and CDR2: SGHRS and YFSETQ. The CDR3 runs 17 residues. Noted time point: patch test 2, 6 weeks after DPC sensitization. Indicated treatment: therapeutic diphenylcyclopropenone sensitization with weekly scalp DPC. In regard to this clonotype: Antigen: not known.

What the library attached to individual cDNA molecules were unique molecular identifiers. TCRdb fed the RACE reads into MiXCR, producing one record per CDR3 protein. Of some 71,000 distinct CDR3 sequences listed, around a tenth were seen once; the top ten hold about 6.6%. Specimen: whole blood, collected in connection with sensitization to the hapten diphenylcyclopropenone (DPC). The J gene is TRBJ2-7, the V gene TRBV5-1; 16 bases map to TRBD2. The sequence was obtained from a woman aged 45 to 65 with alopecia areata. Some clones in this sample may be carry-over from other donors' samples. The chain's CDR3 is CASSSGLAGGWSYEQYF. The CDR3, as DNA: TGCGCCAGCAGCTCGGGACTAGCGGGAGGGTGGTCCTACGAGCAGTACTTC.